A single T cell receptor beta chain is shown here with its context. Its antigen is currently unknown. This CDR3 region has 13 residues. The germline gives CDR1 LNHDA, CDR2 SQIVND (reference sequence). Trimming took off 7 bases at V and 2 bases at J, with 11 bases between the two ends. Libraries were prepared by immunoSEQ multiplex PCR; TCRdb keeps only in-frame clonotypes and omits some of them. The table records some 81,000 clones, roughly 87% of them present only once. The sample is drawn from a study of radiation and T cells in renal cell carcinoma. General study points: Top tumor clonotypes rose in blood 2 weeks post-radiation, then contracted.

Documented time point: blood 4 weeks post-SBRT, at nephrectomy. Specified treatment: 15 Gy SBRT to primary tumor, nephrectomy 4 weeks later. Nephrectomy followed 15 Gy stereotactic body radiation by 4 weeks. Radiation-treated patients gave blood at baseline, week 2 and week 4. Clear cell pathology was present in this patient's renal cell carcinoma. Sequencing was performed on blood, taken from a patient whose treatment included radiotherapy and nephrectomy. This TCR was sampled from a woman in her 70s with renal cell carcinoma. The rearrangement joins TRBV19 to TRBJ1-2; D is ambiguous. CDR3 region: CASMAEFNYGYTF. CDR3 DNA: TGTGCCAGTATGGCGGAGTTCAACTATGGCTACACCTTC. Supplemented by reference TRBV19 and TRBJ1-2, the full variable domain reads DGGITQSPKYLFRKEGQNVTLSCEQNLNHDAMYWYRQDPGQGLRLIYYSQIVNDFQKGDIAEGYSVSREKKESFPLTVTSAQKNPTAFYLCASMAEFNYGYTFGSGTRLTVV.